The 25 T cell receptor beta chains presented below share a single source sample, sequenced in a study of T cell responses to AZD1222 COVID-19 vaccine. Assay used: immunoSEQ multiplex PCR; TCRdb lists only in-frame clones, some missing. The sample carries about 150,000 clones, roughly nine tenths recorded once. The material sequenced was peripheral blood, taken on day 0 of AZD1222 vaccination. The source of these receptors is an adult in good health.

The V and J genes are TRBV2 and TRBJ2-2; D is undetermined. Trimming removed 6 bases from V and 3 bases from J, with 5 bases in between. The CDR3 contains 12 residues. Germline loops: CDR1 SNHLY, CDR2 FYNNEI. CDR3 in amino acids: CASRLDTGELFF. The CDR3 coding sequence is TGTGCCAGCAGGCTGGACACCGGGGAGCTGTTTTTT.

The V call is TRBV3-1 (or the pseudogene TRBV3-2), the J call TRBJ2-1; 14 bases match TRBD2. The germline V gene has CDR1 LGHDT and CDR2 YNNKEL (reference sequence). V was clipped by 6 bases and J by 7 bases; unmatched bases: 5. The CDR3 contains 15 residues. The CDR3 DNA sequence: TGTGCCAGCAGTCCCGGGACTAGCGGGAGTAATGAGCAGTTCTTC. It yields the protein CASSPGTSGSNEQFF.

The chain couples TRBV6-4 to TRBJ2-6; 7 nucleotides align to TRBD1. CDR3 length: 15 residues. The germline CDR1 and CDR2 sequences are MRHNA and SNTAGT. V lost 2 bases, J lost 4 bases, and 2 bases stayed unmatched. The CDR3 DNA sequence: TGTGCCAGCAGTGACAGGGGGCCAGGGGCCAACGTCCTGACTTTC. It translates to CASSDRGPGANVLTF.

The chain uses TRBV19 and TRBJ1-4; a possible D gene is TRBD1 (5 bases). Per the germline V gene, CDR1 is LNHDA and CDR2 is SQIVND (reference sequence). The CDR3 runs 15 residues. Between the trimmed V and J ends, which lost 9 bases and 5 bases, there was a span of 19 bases. CDR3 sequence (DNA): TGTGCCAGCCGGGGGAGGGCTACCCCGAATGAAAAACTGTTTTTT. Translation gives CASRGRATPNEKLFF.

This clone occurred once. The rearrangement links TRBV27 to TRBJ1-2; perhaps TRBD1 as D (5 bases). Germline CDR1 and CDR2: MNHEY and SMNVEV (reference sequence). V was pared by 6 bases and J by 8 bases, with 22 bases between. The CDR3 contains 15 residues. Here the CDR3 reads CASRNLDRDLEGYTF. DNA for the CDR3: TGTGCCAGCAGAAACCTAGACCGGGACCTCGAAGGCTACACCTTC.

A remark on this clone: The sample holds other DNA sequences that translate to the same CDR3. The chain has TRBV28 and TRBJ1-2, with D perhaps matching TRBD1 (5 bases). This CDR3 has 14 amino acids. In germline, CDR1 is MDHEN, CDR2 SYDVKM. Deletions cut 2 bases from V and 4 bases from J, with 11 bases between. Written as DNA, the CDR3 is TGTGCCAGCAGTTTACGGCAGGGAAGCTATGGCTACACCTTC. Translation gives CASSLRQGSYGYTF.

J is TRBJ2-1 and V is TRBV28, with D possibly matching TRBD2 (6 bases). Germline V CDR1 and CDR2: MDHEN, SYDVKM. This CDR3 region has 15 residues. Trimming left V 4 bases short and J 7 bases short, with 17 bases between. CDR3 sequence: CASSSDSLGGNEQFF. For the CDR3, the DNA is TGTGCCAGCAGTTCGGATTCCCTGGGGGGTAATGAGCAGTTCTTC.

In this sample, this clone turned up a few times. The rearrangement uses TRBV7-9 and TRBJ1-3; no definite D call. The CDR3 has 13 residues. Germline V gene lookup returns CDR1 SEHNR and CDR2 FQNEAQ (reference sequence). Trimming removed 0 bases from V and 4 bases from J, with 4 bases in between. The CDR3 loop reads CASSLALGNTIYF. In DNA form, the CDR3 reads TGTGCCAGCAGCTTAGCGTTGGGAAACACCATATATTTT. Together with reference TRBV7-9 and TRBJ1-3, the CDR3 gives the full variable domain: DTGVSQNPRHKITKRGQNVTFRCDPISEHNRLYWYRQTLGQGPEFLTYFQNEAQLEKSRLLSDRFSAERPKGSFSTLEIQRTEQGDSAMYLCASSLALGNTIYFGEGSWLTVV.

Comments on this clone: The junction departs from germline at one end; a sequencing error may be responsible. The chain employs TRBV3-1 (or the pseudogene TRBV3-2) and TRBJ1-1, with 8 positions matching TRBD1. The V gene's germline CDR1 is LGHDT and CDR2 YNNKEL (reference sequence). The CDR3 extends over 14 amino acids. The CDR3 protein is CASRQGIGTGLAFF. CDR3 bases: TGTGCCAGCAGACAAGGGATCGGGACAGGTCTAGCTTTCTTT.

This clone is categorized as medium-sized. The chain carries TRBV4-2 and TRBJ2-7; 10 bases are shared with TRBD2. Germline V gene data show CDR1 as LGHNA and CDR2 as YNFKEQ. The CDR3 runs to 15 residues. Trimming took 0 bases from V and 2 from J; bases not matched to a gene: 1. CDR3 in amino acids: CASSQDLAGAYEQYF. In nucleotides, the CDR3 is TGTGCCAGCAGCCAAGATCTAGCGGGAGCCTACGAGCAGTACTTC.

CDR3 coding DNA: TGTGCCAGTCCCCCACCCGGGACTAGCGGGAGTGGTGAGCAGTTCTTC. This codes for CASPPPGTSGSGEQFF. The rearrangement uses TRBV19 and TRBJ2-1, with 14 positions matching TRBD2. CDR1 and CDR2 from the germline V gene are LNHDA and SQIVND (reference sequence). CDR3 length equals 16 residues. J was trimmed by 9 bases and V by 8 bases; bases with no gene match: 12.

This sequence joins TRBV19 and TRBJ1-6; no clear D gene. This CDR3 has 16 residues. Trimming took 7 bases from V and 0 from J, leaving 13 bases between them. Germline V gene sequence: CDR1 LNHDA, CDR2 SQIVND (reference sequence). CDR3 residues: CASNKGTSSYNSPLHF. CDR3 nucleotide sequence: TGTGCCAGTAACAAGGGCACCAGCTCCTATAATTCACCCCTCCACTTT.

This chain connects TRBV7-8 to TRBJ2-2; D unresolved. CDR1 and CDR2 (germline): SGHVS, FQNEAQ. The length of the CDR3 is 12 residues. V was trimmed by 5 bases and J by 7 bases, leaving 8 bases between them. The CDR3 here is CASSRPLGELFF. In DNA form, the CDR3 reads TGTGCCAGCAGCCGTCCTCTCGGGGAGCTGTTTTTT.

V and J are TRBV27 and TRBJ2-3; 8 nucleotides line up with TRBD1. CDR1 and CDR2 from the germline V gene are MNHEY and SMNVEV (reference sequence). The CDR3 is 20 amino acids. Trimming took 3 bases from V and 0 from J; bases not matched to a gene: 17. This chain's CDR3 is CASSLGQASDLITSTDTQYF. The CDR3 bases are TGTGCCAGCAGTTTGGGACAGGCATCCGATCTAATCACTAGCACAGATACGCAGTATTTT.

This sequence joins TRBV20-1 and TRBJ1-3, with no clear D. Germline CDR1 is DFQATT and CDR2 is SNEGSKA (reference sequence). V was clipped by 3 bases and J by 0 bases, with 6 bases between them. The CDR3 has 13 residues. CDR3 residues: CSASRVSGNTIYF. The CDR3 DNA sequence: TGCAGTGCTAGTAGGGTCTCTGGAAACACCATATATTTT.

The rearrangement uses TRBV7-2 and TRBJ2-1, with 12 bases that match TRBD2. Germline trimming cut 6 bases from V and 7 bases from J; bases unmatched to any gene: 7. Germline loops: CDR1 SGHTA, CDR2 FQGNSA. The CDR3 contains 15 residues. The CDR3 nucleotides are TGTGCCAGCAGTTCTAGCGGGAGGGCCCTAAATGAGCAGTTCTTC. Its protein product is CASSSSGRALNEQFF.

This chain links TRBV28 with TRBJ1-6; D ambiguous. Germline lookup yields CDR1 MDHEN and CDR2 SYDVKM. Trimming cost V 6 bases and J 0 bases, with 3 bases left between them. The CDR3 contains 13 residues. Here the CDR3 reads CASRNSYNSPLHF. CDR3 bases: TGTGCCAGCAGGAACTCCTATAATTCACCCCTCCACTTT.

The V and J genes are TRBV27 and TRBJ1-6, with D perhaps matching TRBD1 (5 bases). Trimming pared 1 base from V and 10 bases from J, leaving 14 bases between. This CDR3 comprises 15 residues. From germline, CDR1 is MNHEY and CDR2 SMNVEV (reference sequence). The CDR3 sequence: CASSLYGGSGSPLHF. CDR3 sequence (DNA): TGTGCCAGCAGTTTATATGGGGGGTCGGGGTCACCCCTCCACTTT.

The chain combines TRBV6-5 with TRBJ2-1; 11 bases line up with TRBD2. Per germline, CDR1 MNHEY and CDR2 SVGAGI. V was pared by 2 bases and J by 9 bases, with 6 bases of the junction left unmatched. This CDR3 comprises 15 residues. The CDR3 nucleotides read TGTGCCAGCAGTTACGAACTAGCGGGAGTGGGTGAGCAGTTCTTC. Translated, it gives CASSYELAGVGEQFF.

The rearrangement uses TRBV28 and TRBJ2-3, with 10 bases aligning to TRBD2. The CDR3 is 16 residues long. V was pared by 4 bases and J by 4 bases, with 8 bases of the junction left unmatched. The V gene's germline CDR1 is MDHEN and CDR2 SYDVKM. The DNA of the CDR3 is TGTGCCAGCAGTTGGAAAGGGAGCGGGAGGGCAGATACGCAGTATTTT. This encodes CASSWKGSGRADTQYF.

V gene TRBV28 combines with J gene TRBJ2-1; 8 bases align to TRBD1. Germline V gene data show CDR1 as MDHEN and CDR2 as SYDVKM. CDR3 length: 17 amino acids. V lost 8 bases to trimming and J lost 3 bases; unmatched junction nucleotides: 15. The CDR3 is CASPGQVVYWDYNEQFF. The CDR3 region has the DNA TGTGCCAGCCCGGGACAGGTCGTTTATTGGGACTACAATGAGCAGTTCTTC.

This chain joins TRBV9 and TRBJ2-1; 9 bases map to TRBD2. Per germline, CDR1 SGDLS and CDR2 YYNGEE. The V segment lost 3 bases and the J segment 0 bases; nucleotides outside the gene matches: 19. The CDR3 has 21 residues. CDR3 loop: CASSAYFGSGSTMSSYNEQFF. CDR3 coding DNA: TGTGCCAGCAGCGCCTATTTTGGTAGCGGGAGTACTATGAGCTCCTACAATGAGCAGTTCTTC.

The chain uses TRBV9 and TRBJ2-6; a possible D gene is TRBD2 (5 bases). Trimming took 4 bases from V and 10 from J, leaving 12 bases between them. The CDR3 contains 13 residues. CDR1 is SGDLS, CDR2 YYNGEE, per germline. CDR3 DNA sequence: TGTGCCAGCAGCTTCGGAACGGGGAACGTCCTGACTTTC. Translated: CASSFGTGNVLTF.

CDR3: CSVVITGGNQPQHF. CDR3 DNA: TGCAGCGTTGTAATAACAGGGGGCAATCAGCCCCAGCATTTT. This rearrangement joins TRBV29-1 to TRBJ1-5; 7 nucleotides line up with TRBD1. The germline V gene encodes CDR1 SQVTM and CDR2 ANQGSEA. V lost 4 bases and J lost 2; bases outside the gene matches: 5. The CDR3 runs 14 residues.

The chain carries TRBV18 and TRBJ1-2, with a tentative D call TRBD1 (5 bases). In germline, CDR1 is KGHSH, CDR2 LQKENI. This CDR3 is built from 13 residues. Deletions cut 4 bases from V and 0 bases from J, with 6 bases between. As DNA, the CDR3 is TGTGCCAGCTCACTGGGACCTAACTATGGCTACACCTTC. Translation gives CASSLGPNYGYTF.